Listed below are T cell receptor beta chains from one sample, sequenced in a study of blood T cell repertoires in COVID-19. Data came from immunoSEQ multiplex PCR; TCRdb stores just in-frame clones and leaves some out. The sample holds hundreds of thousands of clones; about 87% are singletons and the top ten take over 10%. The sequenced material came from peripheral blood. All receptors come from a woman between 50 and 59 years old with COVID-19, enrolled during active disease. Both conserved end residues are part of each CDR3. D genes are given only for firm matches. Clone size is not always given. Where it is, it says once, few, many or a class for expanded clones.

d_gene	abundance	len	j_gene	v_gene	CDR3nt	CDR3aa
TRBD1	-	16	TRBJ1-5	TRBV5-1	TGCGCCAGCAGCTCCGGTACCGGGACAGGGAATCAGCCCCAGCATTTT	CASSSGTGTGNQPQHF
TRBD2	-	16	TRBJ2-4	TRBV7-2	TGTGCCAGCAGCCCACCGGACCCGGGGGGTATAAACATTCAGTACTTC	CASSPPDPGGINIQYF
-	-	14	TRBJ1-1	TRBV2	TGTGCCAGCAGTCCCCAGAGGGCGAACACTGAAGCTTTCTTT	CASSPQRANTEAFF
TRBD2	-	16	TRBJ2-3	TRBV19	TGTGCCAGTAGTATGCAAGCGGGAGCTAGCACAGATACGCAGTATTTT	CASSMQAGASTDTQYF
TRBD1	-	15	TRBJ1-1	TRBV9	TGTGCCAGCAGCCGTTCGTCCCAGGGGGCGACTGAAGCTTTCTTT	CASSRSSQGATEAFF
-	-	13	TRBJ1-5	TRBV7-9	TGTGCCAGCAGCTTAGTAGGACAACAGCCCCAGCATTTT	CASSLVGQQPQHF
TRBD2	-	14	TRBJ2-3	TRBV29-1	TGCAGCGCTCCACTAGCGGGGGGCACAGATACGCAGTATTTT	CSAPLAGGTDTQYF
TRBD1	few	17	TRBJ1-6	TRBV27	TGTGCCAGCAGTTTATCGGGACAGGGTGCCGATAATTCACCCCTCCACTTT	CASSLSGQGADNSPLHF
TRBD1	-	14	TRBJ1-1	TRBV6-5	TGTGCCAGCGGTTCCGGGACAGGGGGCACTGAAGCTTTCTTT	CASGSGTGGTEAFF
TRBD2	-	13	TRBJ2-1	TRBV29-1	TGCAGCCATCCTAGCGGGGGAGCCAATGAGCAGTTCTTC	CSHPSGGANEQFF
-	-	15	TRBJ2-1	TRBV2	TGTGCCAGCAGAGTCCAGGGGAATGCCTACAATGAGCAGTTCTTC	CASRVQGNAYNEQFF
-	-	15	TRBJ2-1	TRBV27	TGTGCCAGCAGTTTATCCTCGGGGGTCTTCAATGAGCAGTTCTTC	CASSLSSGVFNEQFF
-	-	16	TRBJ2-2	TRBV5-1	TGCGCCAGCAGCTTGGCCCCGCAGGGGCCCACCGGGGAGCTGTTTTTT	CASSLAPQGPTGELFF
-	-	12	TRBJ2-6	TRBV7-9	TGTGCCAGCAGCTTAAGGAGGGTGGGCCTGACTTTC	CASSLRRVGLTF
-	-	14	TRBJ1-5	TRBV6-5	TGTGCCAGCAGACCCAGGACAGCGAATCAGCCCCAGCATTTT	CASRPRTANQPQHF
TRBD2	-	14	TRBJ2-5	TRBV3-1/TRBV3-2	TGTGCCAGCAGCCAAGGGACTAGCGTGGGGACCCAGTACTTC	CASSQGTSVGTQYF
TRBD1	-	19	TRBJ2-6	TRBV7-3	TGTGCCAGCAGCGGGAGCCGGGACAGGGATTACTCTGGGGCCAACGTCCTGACTTTC	CASSGSRDRDYSGANVLTF
TRBD1	-	15	TRBJ1-2	TRBV2	TGTGCCAGCAGCCAGGGACAGGGGGCGGACTATGGCTACACCTTC	CASSQGQGADYGYTF
-	-	14	TRBJ2-7	TRBV29-1	TGCAGCGTTATAGCAGGGAGGAGCTCCTACGAGCAGTACTTC	CSVIAGRSSYEQYF
TRBD1	-	18	TRBJ1-5	TRBV2	TGTGCCAGCAGTGTAGGGGACAGGGGGCAAGTAGGTTATCAGCCCCAGCATTTT	CASSVGDRGQVGYQPQHF
-	-	17	TRBJ2-3	TRBV3-1/TRBV3-2	TGTGCCAGCAGCCAAGATCCTCCCGGGGGGCGGGGAGATACGCAGTATTTT	CASSQDPPGGRGDTQYF
-	-	12	TRBJ1-2	TRBV24-1	TGTGCCACCAGTGATCCCCAGGGTGGGTACACCTTC	CATSDPQGGYTF
-	-	16	TRBJ2-2	TRBV2	TGTGCCAGCAGTGAATCTGGGGGGTGGGTCACCGGGGAGCTGTTTTTT	CASSESGGWVTGELFF
TRBD2	few	16	TRBJ2-7	TRBV18	TGTGCCAGCTCACTAGAAGCGGGGGCCCTTCCCCACGAGCAGTACTTC	CASSLEAGALPHEQYF
-	-	12	TRBJ1-4	TRBV14	TGTGCCAGCCCGCGGACTAATGAAAAACTGTTTTTT	CASPRTNEKLFF
-	-	12	TRBJ2-1	TRBV12-3/TRBV12-4	TGTGCCAGCAGCCTACTTGACAATGAGCAGTTCTTC	CASSLLDNEQFF
-	-	13	TRBJ1-3	TRBV19	TGTGCCAGTAGTATCGGACAGGGAAACACCATATATTTT	CASSIGQGNTIYF
-	-	14	TRBJ1-2	TRBV27	TGTGCCAGCAGTCCCTCCGGGGGGGCCTATGGCTACACCTTC	CASSPSGGAYGYTF